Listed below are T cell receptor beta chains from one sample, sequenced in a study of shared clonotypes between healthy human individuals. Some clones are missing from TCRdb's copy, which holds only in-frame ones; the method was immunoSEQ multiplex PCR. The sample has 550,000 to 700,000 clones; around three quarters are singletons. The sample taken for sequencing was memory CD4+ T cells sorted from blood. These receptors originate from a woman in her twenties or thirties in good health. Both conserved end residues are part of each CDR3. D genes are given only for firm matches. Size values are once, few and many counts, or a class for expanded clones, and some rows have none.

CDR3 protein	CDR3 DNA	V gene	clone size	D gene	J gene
CASRKGRRYNEQFF	TGTGCCAGCAGGAAGGGAAGGCGGTACAATGAGCAGTTCTTC	TRBV7-2	few	NA	TRBJ2-1
CASSLPGQGAIGNTIYF	TGTGCCAGCAGTCTTCCGGGACAGGGGGCAATCGGAAACACCATATATTTT	TRBV28	NA	TRBD1	TRBJ1-3
CASSYQGGETQYF	TGTGCCAGCAGCTACCAGGGGGGAGAGACCCAGTACTTC	TRBV2	NA	NA	TRBJ2-5
CASSLGGSGANVLTF	TGTGCCAGCAGCTTAGGAGGGTCTGGGGCCAACGTCCTGACTTTC	TRBV7-9	once	NA	TRBJ2-6
CASTKGAGTGDGEQYF	TGTGCCAGCACCAAGGGCGCAGGGACAGGGGACGGCGAGCAGTACTTC	TRBV7-9	few	TRBD1	TRBJ2-7
CASSLMQFNSGNTIYF	TGTGCCAGCAGTCTCATGCAGTTCAACTCTGGAAACACCATATATTTT	TRBV28	NA	NA	TRBJ1-3
CASSTLLAGVSYEQYF	TGCGCCAGTAGTACTCTTCTAGCGGGGGTCTCCTACGAGCAGTACTTC	TRBV5-1	NA	TRBD2	TRBJ2-7
CASSEGLAGDYGYTF	TGTGCCAGCAGTGAAGGTTTGGCTGGGGACTATGGCTACACCTTC	TRBV2	NA	NA	TRBJ1-2
CASSPRQSRDREQYF	TGTGCCAGTAGTCCCCGGCAATCCAGGGATCGCGAGCAGTACTTC	TRBV19	NA	NA	TRBJ2-7
CASSVGHQAHGYTF	TGTGCCAGCTCGGTCGGACACCAAGCCCATGGCTACACCTTC	TRBV18	NA	NA	TRBJ1-2
CASSPPGGTQYF	TGTGCCAGCAGCCCCCCTGGCGGGACCCAGTACTTC	TRBV6-5	NA	NA	TRBJ2-5
CASSEHRNTEAFF	TGCGCCAGCAGTGAGCACAGGAACACTGAAGCTTTCTTT	TRBV10-2	many	NA	TRBJ1-1
CASSFNSGVAVGELFF	TGCGCCAGCAGCTTCAACAGTGGAGTAGCGGTCGGGGAGCTGTTTTTT	TRBV5-1	NA	NA	TRBJ2-2
CASNGWGEEGYTF	TGTGCCAGCAATGGGTGGGGTGAAGAAGGCTACACCTTC	TRBV2	many	NA	TRBJ1-2